The clone carrying this TCR beta chain came up once. The method was immunoSEQ multiplex PCR; TCRdb's version includes in-frame clones alone and lacks a portion of them. This repertoire shows hundreds of thousands of clones, 75% to 90% found once; its top ten account for under 0.9%. These data originate in a study of blood T cell repertoires in COVID-19. Across the study: The samples span acute and convalescent COVID-19 from the United States, Italy and Spain.

V lost 0 bases and J 8 bases, leaving 11 bases between the germline ends. The CDR3 loop spans 14 amino acids. Germline CDR1 is LGHDT and CDR2 is YNNKEL (reference sequence). The V gene is TRBV3-1 (or the pseudogene TRBV3-2), the J gene TRBJ2-4, with D possibly matching TRBD2 (6 bases). The sequence was obtained from a man aged 40-49 years with acute or convalescent COVID-19. Specimen: peripheral blood. The DNA for the CDR3 is TGTGCCAGCAGCCAAGACCGGGGGAGAGACATTCAGTACTTC. Translating gives CASSQDRGRDIQYF.